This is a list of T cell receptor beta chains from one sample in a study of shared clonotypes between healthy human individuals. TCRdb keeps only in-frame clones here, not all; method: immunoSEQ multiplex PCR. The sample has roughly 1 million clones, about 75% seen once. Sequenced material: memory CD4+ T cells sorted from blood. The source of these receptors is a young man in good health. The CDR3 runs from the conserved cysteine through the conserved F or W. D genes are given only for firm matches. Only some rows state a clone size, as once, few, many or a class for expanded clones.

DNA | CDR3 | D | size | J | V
TGTGCCAGCAGCGAGGGGGAGGGTAGCTGGTCTAACTATGGCTACACCTTC | CASSEGEGSWSNYGYTF | NA | many | TRBJ1-2 | TRBV9
TGCGCCAGCAGCTTGGTGGGGGCACAATCACCCCTCCACTTT | CASSLVGAQSPLHF | NA | once | TRBJ1-6 | TRBV5-1
TGTGCCATCAGTGCCGGGACTAGCTCCTACGAGCAGTACTTC | CAISAGTSSYEQYF | TRBD2 | once | TRBJ2-7 | TRBV10-3
TGTGCCAGCAGCTTGGGGGCCGGGAGATCCTACAATGAGCAGTTCTTC | CASSLGAGRSYNEQFF | NA | NA | TRBJ2-1 | TRBV5-4
TGCGCCAGCAGCTCTCCCTTGGGGCGGGAGGGCTCCTACAATGAGCAGTTCTTC | CASSSPLGREGSYNEQFF | TRBD2 | NA | TRBJ2-1 | TRBV5-1
TGCAGCGTTGTCCAATCTGAAGCTTTCTTT | CSVVQSEAFF | NA | NA | TRBJ1-1 | TRBV29-1
TGTGCCAGCAGCTCCCGTACGACTAGTTTCAAGGGGGAGCTGTTTTTT | CASSSRTTSFKGELFF | NA | NA | TRBJ2-2 | TRBV5-4
TGTGCCAGCAGCCGTACAGGGCATGGCTACACCTTC | CASSRTGHGYTF | NA | NA | TRBJ1-2 | TRBV5-8
TGCGCCAGCAAGGCCGGAAGCGGGAGTGTAAACATTCAGTACTTC | CASKAGSGSVNIQYF | TRBD2 | once | TRBJ2-4 | TRBV5-1
TGCGCCAGCAGTCCCGGGACAGGTTGGGACGGTATTGGCTATGGCTACACCTTC | CASSPGTGWDGIGYGYTF | TRBD1 | NA | TRBJ1-2 | TRBV10-1
TGTGCCAGCAGTCGTCGGACAGGGAGGGATCAGCCCCAGCATTTT | CASSRRTGRDQPQHF | TRBD1 | NA | TRBJ1-5 | TRBV6-5
TGTGCCAGCAGCTTCGGACTAGCGGGAAGCAAGGCAAATGAGCAGTTCTTC | CASSFGLAGSKANEQFF | TRBD2 | NA | TRBJ2-1 | TRBV5-8
TGTGCCAGCACCGGAGGGTTAAACACCGGGGAGCTGTTTTTT | CASTGGLNTGELFF | NA | NA | TRBJ2-2 | TRBV6-6